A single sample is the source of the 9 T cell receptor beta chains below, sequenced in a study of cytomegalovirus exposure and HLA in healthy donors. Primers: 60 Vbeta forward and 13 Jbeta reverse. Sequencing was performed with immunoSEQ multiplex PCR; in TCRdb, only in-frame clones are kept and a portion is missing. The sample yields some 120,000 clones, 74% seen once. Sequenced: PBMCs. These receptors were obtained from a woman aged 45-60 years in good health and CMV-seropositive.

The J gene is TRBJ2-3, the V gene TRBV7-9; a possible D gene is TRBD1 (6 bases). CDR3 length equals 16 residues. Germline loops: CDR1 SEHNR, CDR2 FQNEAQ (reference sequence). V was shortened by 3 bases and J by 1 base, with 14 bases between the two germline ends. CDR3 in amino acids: CASSFWGRVGTDTQYF. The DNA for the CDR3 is TGTGCCAGCAGCTTTTGGGGGCGGGTGGGCACAGATACGCAGTATTTT.

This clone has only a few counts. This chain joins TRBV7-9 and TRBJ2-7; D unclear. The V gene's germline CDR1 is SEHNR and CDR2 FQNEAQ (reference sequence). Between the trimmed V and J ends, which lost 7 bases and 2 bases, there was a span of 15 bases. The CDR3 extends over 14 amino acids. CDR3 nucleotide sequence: TGTGCCAGCACCTCCAGCCAGCGTCCCTACGAGCAGTACTTC. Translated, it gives CASTSSQRPYEQYF. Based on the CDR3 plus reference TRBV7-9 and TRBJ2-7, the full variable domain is DTGVSQNPRHKITKRGQNVTFRCDPISEHNRLYWYRQTLGQGPEFLTYFQNEAQLEKSRLLSDRFSAERPKGSFSTLEIQRTEQGDSAMYLCASTSSQRPYEQYFGPGTRLTVT.

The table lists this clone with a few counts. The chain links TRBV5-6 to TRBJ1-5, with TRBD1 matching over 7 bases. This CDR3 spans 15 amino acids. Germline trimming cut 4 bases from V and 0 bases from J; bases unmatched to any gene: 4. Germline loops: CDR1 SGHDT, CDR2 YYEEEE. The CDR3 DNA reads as TGTGCCAGCAGCCTGACAGGGTATAGCAATCAGCCCCAGCATTTT. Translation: CASSLTGYSNQPQHF. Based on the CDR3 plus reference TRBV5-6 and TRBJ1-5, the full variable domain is DAGVTQSPTHLIKTRGQQVTLRCSPKSGHDTVSWYQQALGQGPQFIFQYYEEEERQRGNFPDRFSGHQFPNYSSELNVNALLLGDSALYLCASSLTGYSNQPQHFGDGTRLSIL.

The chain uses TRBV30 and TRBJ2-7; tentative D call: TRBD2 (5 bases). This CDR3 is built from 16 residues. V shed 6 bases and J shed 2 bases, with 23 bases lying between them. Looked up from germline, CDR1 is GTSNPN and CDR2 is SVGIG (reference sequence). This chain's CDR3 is CACHRGENKATYEQYF. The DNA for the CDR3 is TGTGCCTGCCATCGTGGGGAGAACAAAGCTACCTACGAGCAGTACTTC.

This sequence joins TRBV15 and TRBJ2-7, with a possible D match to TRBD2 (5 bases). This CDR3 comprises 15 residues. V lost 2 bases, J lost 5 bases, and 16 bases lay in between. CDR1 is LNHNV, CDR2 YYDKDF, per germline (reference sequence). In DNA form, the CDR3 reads TGTGCCACCAGCAGATTCCGAGCAGGTAGCGACGAGCAGTACTTC. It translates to CATSRFRAGSDEQYF.

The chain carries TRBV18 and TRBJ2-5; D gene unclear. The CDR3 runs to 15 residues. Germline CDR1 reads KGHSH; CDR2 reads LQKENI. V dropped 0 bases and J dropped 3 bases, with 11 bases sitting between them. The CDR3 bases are TGTGCCAGCTCACCACCGAGAGGAGCAGAAGAGACCCAGTACTTC. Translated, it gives CASSPPRGAEETQYF.

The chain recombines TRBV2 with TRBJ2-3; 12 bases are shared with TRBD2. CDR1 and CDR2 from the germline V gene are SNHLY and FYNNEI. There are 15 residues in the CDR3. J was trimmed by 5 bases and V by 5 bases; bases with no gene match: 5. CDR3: CASSLLAGGVDTQYF. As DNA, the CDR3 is TGTGCCAGCAGTTTACTAGCGGGGGGCGTAGATACGCAGTATTTT.

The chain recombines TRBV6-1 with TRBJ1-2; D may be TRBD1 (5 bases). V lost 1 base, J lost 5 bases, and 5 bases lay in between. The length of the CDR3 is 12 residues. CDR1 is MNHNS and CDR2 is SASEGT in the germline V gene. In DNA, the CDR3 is TGTGCCAGCAGTGAAGGGACATATGGCTACACCTTC. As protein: CASSEGTYGYTF.

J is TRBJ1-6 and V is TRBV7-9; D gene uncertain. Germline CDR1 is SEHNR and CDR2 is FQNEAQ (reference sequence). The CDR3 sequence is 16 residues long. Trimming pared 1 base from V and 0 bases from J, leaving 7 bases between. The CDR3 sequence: CASSLVKSSYNSPLHF. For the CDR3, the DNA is TGTGCCAGCAGCTTAGTAAAGAGCTCCTATAATTCACCCCTCCACTTT.